Described below is a single T cell receptor (beta chain) sequence and its context. One end of the junction fails to match germline, which may point to a read error. The germline CDR1 and CDR2 sequences are PRHDT and FYEKMQ (reference sequence). The CDR3 loop spans 15 amino acids. The record originates from a study of shared clonotypes between healthy human individuals. Assay: immunoSEQ multiplex PCR; the TCRdb copy retains only in-frame clones and omits some. This sample has some 2,000,000 clones, with 85% to 95% found just once. The sample consisted of naive CD4+ T cells sorted from blood. Subset described: CD45RA+ positively selected. The chain has TRBV13 and TRBJ2-7; TRBD1 might be the D (6 bases). The receptor's source is a man younger than 30 in good health. As DNA, the CDR3 is TGTGCCAGCAGTTTAGACCGGGACAAACACTACGAGCAGTACTTC. Amino acid sequence: CASSLDRDKHYEQYF.